This TCR beta chain was profiled in a study of breast tumors, draining lymph nodes, adjacent tissues. The lymph nodes were axillary draining lymph nodes from breast cancer patients. TCRdb used MiXCR to reprocess the multiplex PCR reads, holding one entry per CDR3 protein. The sample yields approximately 100,000 distinct CDR3 sequences, around 21% seen once. This clonotype appeared many times. This CDR3 has 15 residues. From germline, CDR1 is SGHTS and CDR2 YDEGEE. The V and J ends lost 0 bases and 5 bases, in that order; junction bases with no gene match: 5. The clonotype was recovered from a female donor with breast cancer. Some clones in this sample may be carry-over from other donors' samples. Sample: axillary lymph node tissue. This sequence joins TRBV5-8 and TRBJ1-2; TRBD1 agrees at 9 bases. The DNA of the CDR3 is TGTGCCAGCAGCTTGGTTGGGACAGGGAAGTATGGCTACACCTTC. It is translated as CASSLVGTGKYGYTF. The variable domain in full, completed from reference TRBV5-8 and TRBJ1-2, reads EAGVTQSPTHLIKTRGQQATLRCSPISGHTSVYWYQQALGLGLQFLLWYDEGEERNRGNFPPRFSGRQFPNYSSELNVNALELEDSALYLCASSLVGTGKYGYTFGSGTRLTVV.